The TCR beta chain under discussion was sequenced for a study of radiation and T cells in renal cell carcinoma. Study observations and caveats: Top tumor clonotypes rose in blood 2 weeks post-radiation, then contracted.

Remarks on this clone: Its specificity is not known.

The time point was: blood 4 weeks post-SBRT, at nephrectomy. Treatment indicated: 15 Gy SBRT to primary tumor, nephrectomy 4 weeks later. Radiation-treated patients gave blood at baseline, week 2 and week 4. Clear cell pathology was present in this patient's renal cell carcinoma. Method: immunoSEQ multiplex PCR; TCRdb's copy keeps in-frame clones and lacks some. The table has about 86,000 clones, 85% seen once. Germline values: CDR1 SNHLY, CDR2 FYNNEI. V was clipped by 6 bases and J by 2 bases, with 1 base between them. The CDR3 sequence is 10 residues long. This receptor was obtained from a man in his forties or fifties with renal cell carcinoma. V is TRBV2 and J is TRBJ2-5; D gene unclear. Source: blood, taken from a patient whose treatment included radiotherapy and nephrectomy. CDR3 DNA sequence: TGTGCCAGCAGGCAAGAGACCCAGTACTTC. This encodes CASRQETQYF.